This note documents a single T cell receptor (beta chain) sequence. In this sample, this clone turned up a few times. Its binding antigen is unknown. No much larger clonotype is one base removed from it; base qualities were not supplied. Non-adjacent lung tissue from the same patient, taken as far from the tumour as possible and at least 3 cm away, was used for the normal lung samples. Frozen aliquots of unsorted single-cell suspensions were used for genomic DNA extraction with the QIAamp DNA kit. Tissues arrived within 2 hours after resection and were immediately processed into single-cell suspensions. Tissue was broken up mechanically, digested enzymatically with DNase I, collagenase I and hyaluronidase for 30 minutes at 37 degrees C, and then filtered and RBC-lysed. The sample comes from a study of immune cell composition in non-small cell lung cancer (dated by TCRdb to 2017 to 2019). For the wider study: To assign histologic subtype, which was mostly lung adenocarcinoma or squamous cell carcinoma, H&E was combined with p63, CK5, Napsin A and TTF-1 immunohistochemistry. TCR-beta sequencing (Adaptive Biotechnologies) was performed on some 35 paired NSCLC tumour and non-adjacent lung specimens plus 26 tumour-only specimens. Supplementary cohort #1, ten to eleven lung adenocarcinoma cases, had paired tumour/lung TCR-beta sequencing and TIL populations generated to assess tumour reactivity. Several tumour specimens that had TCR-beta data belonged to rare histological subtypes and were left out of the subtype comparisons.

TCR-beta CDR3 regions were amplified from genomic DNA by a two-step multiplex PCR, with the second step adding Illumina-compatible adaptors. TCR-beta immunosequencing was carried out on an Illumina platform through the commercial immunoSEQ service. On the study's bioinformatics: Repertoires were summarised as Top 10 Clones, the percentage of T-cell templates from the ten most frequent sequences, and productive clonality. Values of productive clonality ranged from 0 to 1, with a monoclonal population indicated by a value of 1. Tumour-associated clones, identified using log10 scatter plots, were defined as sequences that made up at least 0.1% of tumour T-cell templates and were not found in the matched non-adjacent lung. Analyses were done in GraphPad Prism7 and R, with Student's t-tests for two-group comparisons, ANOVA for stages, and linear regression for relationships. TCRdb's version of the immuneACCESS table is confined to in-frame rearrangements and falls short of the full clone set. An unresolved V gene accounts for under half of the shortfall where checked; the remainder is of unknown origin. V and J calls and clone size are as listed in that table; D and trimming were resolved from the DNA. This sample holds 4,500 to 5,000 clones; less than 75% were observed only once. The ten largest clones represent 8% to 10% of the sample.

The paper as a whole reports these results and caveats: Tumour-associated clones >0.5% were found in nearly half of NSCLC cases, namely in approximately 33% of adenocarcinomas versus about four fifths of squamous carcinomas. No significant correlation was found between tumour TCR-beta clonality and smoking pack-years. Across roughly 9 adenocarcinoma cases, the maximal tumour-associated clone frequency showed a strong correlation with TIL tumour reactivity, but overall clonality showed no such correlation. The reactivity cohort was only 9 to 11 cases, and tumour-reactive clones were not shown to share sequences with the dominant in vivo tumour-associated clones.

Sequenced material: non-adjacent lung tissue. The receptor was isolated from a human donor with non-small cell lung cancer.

DNA sequence: TGTGCCAGCTCACCACCGGACAGGGCCGAGACCCAGTACTTC. Its protein product is CASSPPDRAETQYF. The chain is made from TRBV18 and TRBJ2-5; 8 bases in the middle match TRBD1. For this chain, trimming is 0 bases at the V end and 5 bases at the J end, and the number of junction bases without a gene match is 2. The CDR3 covers 14 residues, taking in both the cysteine and the phenylalanine. The kept DNA is CDR3 alone, 42 bases in frame from the first base. CDR1 KGHSH and CDR2 LQKENI are derived from the germline V gene.